The 27 T cell receptor beta chains presented below share a single source sample, sequenced in a study of cytomegalovirus exposure and HLA in healthy donors. TCRdb's copy holds only in-frame clones and misses some; the assay was immunoSEQ multiplex PCR. The sample holds fewer than 200,000 clones, 75% to 90% seen once. Sequencing used PBMCs. All receptors come from a young woman in good health and CMV-seronegative.

This clone is a singleton in its sample. The rearrangement uses TRBV4-2 and TRBJ2-1, with D possibly TRBD2 on 6 matching bases. Germline V gives CDR1 LGHNA, CDR2 YNFKEQ. Trimming pared 1 base from V and 6 bases from J, leaving 10 bases between. The CDR3 loop spans 14 amino acids. The CDR3 DNA is TGTGCCAGCAGCCAAGCGGGAGAATTCAATGAGCAGTTCTTC. Translated, it gives CASSQAGEFNEQFF.

The rearrangement uses TRBV9 and TRBJ2-1; TRBD2 matches 11 bases. Germline V gene data show CDR1 as SGDLS and CDR2 as YYNGEE. Losses at the gene ends were 4 bases for V and 6 bases for J; bases not matched to a gene: 12. The CDR3 loop spans 17 amino acids. CDR3 sequence: CASSPFSLAGVGNEQFF. CDR3 sequence (DNA): TGTGCCAGCAGCCCTTTTTCACTAGCGGGAGTCGGCAATGAGCAGTTCTTC.

The count of this clone is one. V and J are TRBV19 and TRBJ2-5, with TRBD2 as a possible D gene (7 bases). Per the germline V gene, CDR1 is LNHDA and CDR2 is SQIVND (reference sequence). V lost 4 bases and J 3 bases, leaving 18 bases between the germline ends. CDR3 length: 16 amino acids. CDR3 nucleotides: TGTGCCAGTAGTACCCAAACTGGGGGGGCGGAAGAGACCCAGTACTTC. Its protein product is CASSTQTGGAEETQYF.

V usage is TRBV11-2 and J usage is TRBJ2-2; D is ambiguous. There are 17 residues in the CDR3. Trimming removed 1 base at V and 0 bases at J, with 12 bases between. Germline lookup yields CDR1 SGHAT and CDR2 FQNNGV. CDR3 amino acids: CASSLATLNPNTGELFF. The CDR3 DNA sequence: TGTGCCAGCAGCTTAGCTACTTTGAACCCGAACACCGGGGAGCTGTTTTTT.

This clone occurred a few times. The chain uses TRBV2 and TRBJ2-1; a possible D gene is TRBD2 (5 bases). The CDR3 has 14 amino acids. The ends were cut back, 4 bases at V and 10 bases at J, with 17 bases in the middle. Germline-derived CDR1 and CDR2 are SNHLY and FYNNEI. The CDR3 nucleotides are TGTGCCAGCAGTGGGACTCCCTCAATGGGGGAGCAGTTCTTC. It yields the protein CASSGTPSMGEQFF. The full variable domain, its missing parts supplied by reference TRBV2 and TRBJ2-1, is EPEVTQTPSHQVTQMGQEVILRCVPISNHLYFYWYRQILGQKVEFLVSFYNNEISEKSEIFDDQFSVERPDGSNFTLKIRSTKLEDSAMYFCASSGTPSMGEQFFGPGTRLTVL.

The chain couples TRBV7-2 to TRBJ2-3, with TRBD1 identical over 7 bases. The trim removed 5 bases at V and 0 bases at J, leaving 5 bases unmatched. This CDR3 region has 15 residues. Germline CDR1 SGHTA, CDR2 FQGNSA. This CDR3 reads CASSQGELSTDTQYF. Here the CDR3 DNA reads TGTGCCAGCAGCCAGGGGGAGCTTAGCACAGATACGCAGTATTTT.

The rearrangement uses TRBV6-5 and TRBJ2-2, with D uncertain. The V end lost 5 bases, the J end lost 7 bases, and 8 bases lay between the germline ends. This CDR3 is built from 12 residues. Germline CDR1 reads MNHEY; CDR2 reads SVGAGI. The CDR3 sequence: CASSHADGELFF. DNA for the CDR3: TGTGCCAGCAGTCACGCGGACGGGGAGCTGTTTTTT.

This chain joins TRBV7-9 and TRBJ1-2, with TRBD1 identical over 7 bases. Per germline, CDR1 SEHNR and CDR2 FQNEAQ (reference sequence). The CDR3 is 15 residues long. V lost 5 bases, J lost 3 bases, and 9 bases stayed unmatched. Here the CDR3 reads CASSPRQGGDYGYTF. The CDR3, as DNA: TGTGCCAGCAGCCCTCGACAGGGTGGTGACTATGGCTACACCTTC.

The chain couples TRBV5-5 to TRBJ1-2, with a tentative D call TRBD1 (6 bases). V was pared by 0 bases and J by 5 bases, with 14 bases between. Germline loops: CDR1 SGHKS, CDR2 YYEKEE (reference sequence). The CDR3 extends over 15 amino acids. The CDR3 protein is CASSLDQGLIYGYTF. The CDR3 DNA reads as TGTGCCAGCAGCTTGGACCAGGGGCTTATTTATGGCTACACCTTC.

The chain has TRBV27 and TRBJ1-3, with a possible D match to TRBD1 (5 bases). The germline CDR1 and CDR2 sequences are MNHEY and SMNVEV (reference sequence). V was clipped by 8 bases and J by 6 bases, with 14 bases between them. The CDR3 spans 13 residues. The CDR3 region has the DNA TGTGCCAGCCGTGCCTGGGGGGTAAACACCATATATTTT. The encoded protein is CASRAWGVNTIYF.

The count of this clone is one. This rearrangement joins TRBV2 to TRBJ1-3; weak D call: TRBD1 (6 bases). The CDR3 length is 17 residues. The V end lost 2 bases, the J end lost 1 base, and 15 bases lay between the germline ends. CDR1 is SNHLY, CDR2 FYNNEI, per germline. Here the CDR3 reads CASSEFGVRGSGNTIYF. The CDR3 DNA reads as TGTGCCAGCAGTGAATTTGGAGTGAGGGGGTCTGGAAACACCATATATTTT. Combining the CDR3 with reference TRBV2 and TRBJ1-3 gives the whole variable domain EPEVTQTPSHQVTQMGQEVILRCVPISNHLYFYWYRQILGQKVEFLVSFYNNEISEKSEIFDDQFSVERPDGSNFTLKIRSTKLEDSAMYFCASSEFGVRGSGNTIYFGEGSWLTVV.

This chain connects TRBV6-1 to TRBJ1-1; D uncertain. Germline V lookup: CDR1 MNHNS, CDR2 SASEGT. The CDR3 is 10 residues long. V lost 7 bases to trimming and J lost 2 bases, with 2 bases between them. CDR3 in amino acids: CASTNTEAFF. CDR3 DNA: TGTGCCAGCACAAACACTGAAGCTTTCTTT.

The chain employs TRBV6-1 and TRBJ2-7, with 7 nucleotides matching TRBD1. The CDR3 runs to 13 residues. Losses at the gene ends were 10 bases for V and 5 bases for J; bases not matched to a gene: 11. Per the germline V gene, CDR1 is MNHNS and CDR2 is SASEGT. CDR3 coding DNA: TGTGCCACATTGAAACCTACAGGGGACGAGCAGTACTTC. Translated, it gives CATLKPTGDEQYF.

Details on this clone: The sample holds other DNA sequences that translate to the same CDR3. V is TRBV27 and J is TRBJ2-1, with 15 nucleotides matching TRBD2. Germline CDR1 MNHEY, CDR2 SMNVEV (reference sequence). The CDR3 covers 15 residues. J lost 7 bases, V lost 5 bases, and 3 bases had no gene match. CDR3 amino acids: CASSGLAGGRNEQFF. The CDR3, as DNA: TGTGCCAGCAGTGGACTAGCGGGAGGGAGAAATGAGCAGTTCTTC.

The genes are TRBV6-1 and TRBJ2-1; 11 nucleotides line up with TRBD2. The CDR3 is 16 residues long. Germline CDR1 and CDR2: MNHNS and SASEGT. With 0 bases clipped from V and 4 bases from J, the junction kept 2 bases outside the gene matches. CDR3 in DNA: TGTGCCAGCAGTGAAGCTAGCGGGGGGGCGTACAATGAGCAGTTCTTC. It yields the protein CASSEASGGAYNEQFF.

This chain uses TRBV9 with TRBJ2-5, with D possibly matching TRBD1 (6 bases). The V gene's germline CDR1 is SGDLS and CDR2 YYNGEE. The length of the CDR3 is 14 residues. Trimming took 4 bases from V and 5 from J, leaving 15 bases between them. CDR3 DNA sequence: TGTGCCAGCAGCTTACAGGGATCTAAGGAGACCCAGTACTTC. Translation: CASSLQGSKETQYF.

This clone showed up just a few times. The chain uses TRBV2 and TRBJ2-5; 7 bases match TRBD2. V dropped 3 bases and J dropped 3; count of bases not matched to a gene: 7. CDR3 length: 15 residues. Germline V gives CDR1 SNHLY, CDR2 FYNNEI. Written as DNA, the CDR3 is TGTGCCAGCAGTGATTCACTAGCGATTGAAGAGACCCAGTACTTC. Protein: CASSDSLAIEETQYF.

The V call is TRBV27, the J call TRBJ2-7, with D possibly being TRBD2 (5 bases). Germline lookup yields CDR1 MNHEY and CDR2 SMNVEV (reference sequence). CDR3 length: 14 residues. Trimming shortened V by 6 bases and J by 0 bases, and 12 bases separated the two germline ends. Here the CDR3 reads CASSSRALSYEQYF. The CDR3, as DNA: TGTGCCAGCAGCTCGAGGGCCCTCTCCTACGAGCAGTACTTC.

This chain connects TRBV10-3 to TRBJ2-3, with TRBD2 matching 8 bases. The CDR3 is 12 residues long. Germline V gene lookup returns CDR1 ENHRY and CDR2 SYGVKD. Germline trimming cut 8 bases from V and 4 bases from J; bases unmatched to any gene: 2. CDR3 region: CAIGLASDTQYF. The DNA of the CDR3 is TGTGCCATCGGACTAGCATCAGATACGCAGTATTTT.

The rearrangement uses TRBV6-6 and TRBJ2-1, with no clear D. This CDR3 has 13 amino acids. Germline CDR1 is MNHNY and CDR2 is SVGAGI (reference sequence). Trimming took off 6 bases at V and 3 bases at J, with 9 bases between the two ends. DNA of the CDR3: TGTGCCAGCAGGGTCCGGAGCTACAATGAGCAGTTCTTC. This encodes CASRVRSYNEQFF.

V and J are TRBV4-1 and TRBJ1-2; 8 bases match TRBD1. V lost 2 bases to trimming and J lost 7 bases; unmatched junction nucleotides: 6. The germline V gene has CDR1 MGHRA and CDR2 YSYEKL. The CDR3 sequence is 14 residues long. The CDR3 loop reads CASSQTGGFGGYTF. CDR3 nucleotide sequence: TGCGCCAGCAGCCAAACAGGGGGTTTTGGTGGCTACACCTTC.

This sequence joins TRBV6-5 and TRBJ2-5; 7 nucleotides line up with TRBD2. Germline V CDR1 and CDR2: MNHEY, SVGAGI. J was trimmed by 1 base and V by 7 bases; bases with no gene match: 9. This CDR3 region has 15 residues. The CDR3 coding sequence is TGTGCCAGCAACCCCACCGGGGGGATCCAAGAGACCCAGTACTTC. Its translation is CASNPTGGIQETQYF.

V and J are TRBV25-1 and TRBJ2-1; TRBD2 matches 8 bases. This CDR3 comprises 12 residues. J gave up 15 bases and V 8 bases, and 12 bases lay outside the gene matches. Looked up from germline, CDR1 is MGHDK and CDR2 is SYGVNS. The CDR3 DNA is TGTGCCAGCCGATATAGCGGGGCCGCCGCGTTCTTC. Its protein product is CASRYSGAAAFF.

The chain has TRBV19 and TRBJ2-7; 11 nucleotides line up with TRBD2. Trimming removed 6 bases from V and 0 bases from J; junction bases left unmatched: 4. This CDR3 has 15 residues. CDR1 and CDR2 (germline): LNHDA, SQIVND (reference sequence). CDR3 residues: CASRLTSGSSYEQYF. The CDR3 DNA follows: TGTGCCAGTAGACTTACTAGCGGGAGCTCCTACGAGCAGTACTTC.

The V and J genes are TRBV5-1 and TRBJ1-1; the D gene is possibly TRBD1 (6 bases). Per the germline V gene, CDR1 is SGHRS and CDR2 is YFSETQ. Trimming left V 2 bases short and J 7 bases short, with 24 bases between. CDR3 size: 17 residues. The CDR3: CASSLLRGAGSGGEAFF. The CDR3, as DNA: TGCGCCAGCAGCTTACTCCGGGGGGCAGGGAGTGGAGGTGAAGCTTTCTTT. Based on the CDR3 plus reference TRBV5-1 and TRBJ1-1, the full variable domain is KAGVTQTPRYLIKTRGQQVTLSCSPISGHRSVSWYQQTPGQGLQFLFEYFSETQRNKGNFPGRFSGRQFSNSRSEMNVSTLELGDSALYLCASSLLRGAGSGGEAFFGQGTRLTVV.

The chain joins TRBV6-1 to TRBJ2-1, with 7 bases matching TRBD2. Losses at the gene ends were 4 bases for V and 8 bases for J; bases not matched to a gene: 11. Per the germline V gene, CDR1 is MNHNS and CDR2 is SASEGT. The CDR3 has 15 residues. The CDR3 spells CASSVVGGSGDEQFF. DNA of the CDR3: TGTGCCAGCAGTGTAGTGGGAGGGTCTGGGGATGAGCAGTTCTTC.

This clone appeared a few times. The chain carries TRBV2 and TRBJ1-5; D is unclear. Trimming shortened V by 7 bases and J by 8 bases, and 15 bases separated the two germline ends. The CDR3 loop spans 13 amino acids. Per germline, CDR1 SNHLY and CDR2 FYNNEI. The CDR3 loop reads CASNYEEGKPQHF. In DNA form, the CDR3 reads TGTGCCAGCAATTATGAGGAGGGAAAGCCCCAGCATTTT. Complete variable domain (other parts from reference TRBV2 and TRBJ1-5): EPEVTQTPSHQVTQMGQEVILRCVPISNHLYFYWYRQILGQKVEFLVSFYNNEISEKSEIFDDQFSVERPDGSNFTLKIRSTKLEDSAMYFCASNYEEGKPQHFGDGTRLSIL.